This T cell receptor (beta chain) was found in a study of blood T cells in healthy people across ages. The authors ran a second PCR of about 7 to 11 cycles using a sample-barcoded 5' primer and a J-beta primer mix. One entry per CDR3 protein results from TCRdb running MiXCR on the 5' RACE reads. In the table there are about 700,000 distinct CDR3 sequences, about 34% of which are singletons. Germline assignment: CDR1 MNHEY and CDR2 SVGEGT. This CDR3 has 12 residues. V lost 7 bases and J lost 1, with 5 bases in between. This TCR came from a woman older than 75 in good health. This rearrangement joins TRBV6-2 or TRBV6-3 to TRBJ2-1, with D uncertain. The sample comprised blood. As DNA, the CDR3 is TGTGCCAGCAAGGAGTCCTACAATGAGCAGTTCTTC. Translated, it gives CASKESYNEQFF.